A selection of T cell receptor beta chains follows, all from one sample in a study of T cell repertoires in cytomegalovirus infection. From the reads, TCRdb called clonotypes with MiXCR, one entry per CDR3 protein. The table has hundreds of thousands of distinct CDR3 sequences, roughly 36% seen once; the top ten hold about 2.8%. Material for sequencing was PBMCs. These receptors were taken from a human donor in good health (CMV status not recorded). Some clones in this sample may be carry-over from other donors' samples. The CDR3 runs from the conserved cysteine through the conserved F or W. Each record gives: J gene, V gene, CDR3 length, D gene, CDR3 protein. A D gene is named only where the DNA matches it firmly.

j_gene: TRBJ2-5
v_gene: TRBV7-3
len: 13
d_gene: TRBD2
CDR3aa: CASSPGLAATQYF

j_gene: TRBJ1-4
v_gene: TRBV4-1
len: 18
d_gene: NA
CDR3aa: CASSQEFAVGATNEKLFF

j_gene: TRBJ2-7
v_gene: TRBV9
len: 14
d_gene: TRBD2
CDR3aa: CASSVVAGSYEQYF

j_gene: TRBJ2-7
v_gene: TRBV28
len: 11
d_gene: NA
CDR3aa: CASRDYRRQYF

j_gene: TRBJ1-1
v_gene: TRBV6-8
len: 14
d_gene: TRBD1
CDR3aa: CASSARTGNTEAFF

j_gene: TRBJ1-6
v_gene: TRBV7-2
len: 16
d_gene: NA
CDR3aa: CASTQAPGGKNSPLHF

j_gene: TRBJ2-3
v_gene: TRBV19
len: 13
d_gene: TRBD1
CDR3aa: CASSFTGADTQYF

j_gene: TRBJ2-2
v_gene: TRBV12-3/TRBV12-4
len: 15
d_gene: NA
CDR3aa: CASSPPRRVRRELFF

j_gene: TRBJ2-1
v_gene: TRBV7-2
len: 16
d_gene: NA
CDR3aa: CASSSAGTDAYNEQFF

j_gene: TRBJ1-2
v_gene: TRBV20-1
len: 14
d_gene: NA
CDR3aa: CSSEVDSPISGYTF

j_gene: TRBJ1-3
v_gene: TRBV7-9
len: 15
d_gene: NA
CDR3aa: CASSPILGAGNTIYF

j_gene: TRBJ1-5
v_gene: TRBV7-9
len: 15
d_gene: NA
CDR3aa: CASSRDRFGNQPQHF

j_gene: TRBJ2-5
v_gene: TRBV2
len: 12
d_gene: NA
CDR3aa: CASSGSGETQYF

j_gene: TRBJ2-7
v_gene: TRBV20-1
len: 14
d_gene: TRBD2
CDR3aa: CSARVRGVKNEQYF

j_gene: TRBJ2-5
v_gene: TRBV11-2
len: 15
d_gene: TRBD1
CDR3aa: CASRSRDRGRETQYF

j_gene: TRBJ1-1
v_gene: TRBV6-6
len: 14
d_gene: NA
CDR3aa: CASSAILGNTEAFF

j_gene: TRBJ1-2
v_gene: TRBV20-1
len: 15
d_gene: NA
CDR3aa: CSARDRGHANYGYTF

j_gene: TRBJ2-7
v_gene: TRBV12-3/TRBV12-4
len: 14
d_gene: NA
CDR3aa: CASSRSASSYEQYF

j_gene: TRBJ2-7
v_gene: TRBV29-1
len: 9
d_gene: NA
CDR3aa: CSVEIPGAF

j_gene: TRBJ2-3
v_gene: TRBV7-9
len: 17
d_gene: TRBD1
CDR3aa: CASSLHPKDRVPDTQYF

j_gene: TRBJ1-5
v_gene: TRBV19
len: 16
d_gene: NA
CDR3aa: CASSAPGRTGGQPQHF

j_gene: TRBJ2-5
v_gene: TRBV28
len: 15
d_gene: NA
CDR3aa: CASSYRDLEEETQYF

j_gene: TRBJ1-1
v_gene: TRBV12-5
len: 14
d_gene: NA
CDR3aa: CASGLSRQAATAFF

j_gene: TRBJ1-5
v_gene: TRBV27
len: 15
d_gene: NA
CDR3aa: CASSLGWGSDQPQHF

j_gene: TRBJ1-5
v_gene: TRBV6-1
len: 15
d_gene: NA
CDR3aa: CASSMTVWGNQPQHF

j_gene: TRBJ2-2
v_gene: TRBV11-3
len: 21
d_gene: NA
CDR3aa: CASSPRSSSRDLAANTGELFF

j_gene: TRBJ1-5
v_gene: TRBV6-6
len: 12
d_gene: NA
CDR3aa: CASTYGGQPQHF

j_gene: TRBJ2-2
v_gene: TRBV29-1
len: 12
d_gene: NA
CDR3aa: CSVDGFSGELFF

j_gene: TRBJ1-3
v_gene: TRBV7-3
len: 17
d_gene: TRBD1
CDR3aa: CASSPPGQESSGNTIYF

j_gene: TRBJ2-5
v_gene: TRBV7-9
len: 15
d_gene: NA
CDR3aa: CASSLGALRVETQYF

j_gene: TRBJ1-1
v_gene: TRBV28
len: 14
d_gene: NA
CDR3aa: CASSRHSGNTEAFF

j_gene: TRBJ2-7
v_gene: TRBV5-1
len: 14
d_gene: TRBD2
CDR3aa: CASSPSGGGIGQYF

j_gene: TRBJ1-1
v_gene: TRBV7-3
len: 13
d_gene: NA
CDR3aa: CASKVKQGTEAFF

j_gene: TRBJ2-5
v_gene: TRBV27
len: 13
d_gene: NA
CDR3aa: CASRGRIQETQYF

j_gene: TRBJ2-5
v_gene: TRBV25-1
len: 13
d_gene: NA
CDR3aa: CASSAGVRETQYF

j_gene: TRBJ1-2
v_gene: TRBV6-1
len: 16
d_gene: TRBD1
CDR3aa: CASRRTGPISNYGYTF

j_gene: TRBJ2-1
v_gene: TRBV7-9
len: 16
d_gene: TRBD2
CDR3aa: CASSWGLAGIYNEQFF

j_gene: TRBJ1-2
v_gene: TRBV29-1
len: 15
d_gene: TRBD1
CDR3aa: CSVCGAGGLNYGYTF

j_gene: TRBJ2-5
v_gene: TRBV12-3/TRBV12-4
len: 12
d_gene: NA
CDR3aa: CATGDTQETQYF

j_gene: TRBJ2-2
v_gene: TRBV2
len: 14
d_gene: TRBD1
CDR3aa: CASSALGTAGELFF

j_gene: TRBJ1-1
v_gene: TRBV5-1
len: 13
d_gene: NA
CDR3aa: CASSFADAKGAFF

j_gene: TRBJ1-1
v_gene: TRBV5-4
len: 16
d_gene: TRBD1
CDR3aa: CAKRPGQDDFYTEAFF

j_gene: TRBJ2-5
v_gene: TRBV7-2
len: 15
d_gene: TRBD1
CDR3aa: CASSPGDRALETQYF

j_gene: TRBJ1-2
v_gene: TRBV7-2
len: 14
d_gene: NA
CDR3aa: CASSLAGGGHGYTF

j_gene: TRBJ1-1
v_gene: TRBV7-2
len: 13
d_gene: NA
CDR3aa: CASSLAGSALAFF

j_gene: TRBJ2-7
v_gene: TRBV4-2
len: 15
d_gene: NA
CDR3aa: CASSQDLVSPYEQYF

j_gene: TRBJ1-2
v_gene: TRBV5-5
len: 15
d_gene: NA
CDR3aa: CASSWGWQGNYGYTF

j_gene: TRBJ2-7
v_gene: TRBV6-6
len: 14
d_gene: NA
CDR3aa: CASRLTGFSYEQYF

j_gene: TRBJ2-7
v_gene: TRBV7-6
len: 14
d_gene: TRBD1
CDR3aa: CASSPSGQGLEQYF

j_gene: TRBJ2-7
v_gene: TRBV2
len: 16
d_gene: TRBD2
CDR3aa: CASRPGLAGLIYEQYF

j_gene: TRBJ2-5
v_gene: TRBV28
len: 16
d_gene: TRBD2
CDR3aa: CASSLWAGGPQETQYF

j_gene: TRBJ2-7
v_gene: TRBV6-1
len: 16
d_gene: TRBD1
CDR3aa: CASSPHTTGAPYEQYF

j_gene: TRBJ1-2
v_gene: TRBV19
len: 13
d_gene: NA
CDR3aa: CASRGRKNYGYTF

j_gene: TRBJ2-4
v_gene: TRBV24-1
len: 14
d_gene: NA
CDR3aa: CATSEGGAKNIQYF

j_gene: TRBJ1-6
v_gene: TRBV28
len: 14
d_gene: TRBD1
CDR3aa: CASSSGQYNSPLHF

j_gene: TRBJ1-5
v_gene: TRBV7-2
len: 15
d_gene: NA
CDR3aa: CASSQLGGDNQPQHF